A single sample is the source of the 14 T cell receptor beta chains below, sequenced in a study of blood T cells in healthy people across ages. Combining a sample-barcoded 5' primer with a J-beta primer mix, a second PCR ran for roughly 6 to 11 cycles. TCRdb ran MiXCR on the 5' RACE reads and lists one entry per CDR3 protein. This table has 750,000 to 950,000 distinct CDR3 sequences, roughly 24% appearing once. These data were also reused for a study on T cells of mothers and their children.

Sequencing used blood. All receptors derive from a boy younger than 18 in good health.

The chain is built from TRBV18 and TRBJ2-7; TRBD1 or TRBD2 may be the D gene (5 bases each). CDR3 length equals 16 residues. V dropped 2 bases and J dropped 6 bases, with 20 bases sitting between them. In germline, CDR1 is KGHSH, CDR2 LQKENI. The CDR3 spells CASSPSSGRGNVEQYF. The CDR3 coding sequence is TGTGCCAGCTCACCATCTTCGGGACGGGGAAACGTCGAGCAGTACTTC. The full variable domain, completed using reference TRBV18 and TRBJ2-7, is NAGVMQNPRHLVRRRGQEARLRCSPMKGHSHVYWYRQLPEEGLKFMVYLQKENIIDESGMPKERFSAEFPKEGPSILRIQQVVRGDSAAYFCASSPSSGRGNVEQYFGPGTRLTVT.

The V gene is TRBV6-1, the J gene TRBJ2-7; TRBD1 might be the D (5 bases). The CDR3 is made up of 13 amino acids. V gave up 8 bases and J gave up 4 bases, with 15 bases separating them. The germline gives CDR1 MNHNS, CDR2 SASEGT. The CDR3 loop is CASGFAAGYEQYF. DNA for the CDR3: TGTGCCAGCGGGTTCGCTGCAGGGTACGAGCAGTACTTC.

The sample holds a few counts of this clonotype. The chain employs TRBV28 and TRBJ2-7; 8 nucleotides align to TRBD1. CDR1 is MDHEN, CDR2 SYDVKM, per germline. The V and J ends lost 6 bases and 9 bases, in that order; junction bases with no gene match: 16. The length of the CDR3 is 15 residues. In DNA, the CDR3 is TGTGCCAGCAGCCCTTGGGGGCAGGGGGCCCACGTGCAGTACTTC. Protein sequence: CASSPWGQGAHVQYF.

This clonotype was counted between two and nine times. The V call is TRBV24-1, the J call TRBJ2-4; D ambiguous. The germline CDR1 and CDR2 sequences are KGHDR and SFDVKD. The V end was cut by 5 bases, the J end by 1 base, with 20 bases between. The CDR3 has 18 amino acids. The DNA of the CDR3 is TGTGCCACCAGTGCCCCGGCCGGGCGTGAGGTCGCCAAAAACATTCAGTACTTC. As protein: CATSAPAGREVAKNIQYF.

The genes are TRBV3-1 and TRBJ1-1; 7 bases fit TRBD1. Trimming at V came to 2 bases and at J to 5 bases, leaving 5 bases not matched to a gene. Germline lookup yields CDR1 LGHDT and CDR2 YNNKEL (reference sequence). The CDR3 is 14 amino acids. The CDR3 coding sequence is TGTGCCAGCAGCCAAATCTCCAGGGGGACTGAAGCTTTCTTT. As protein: CASSQISRGTEAFF.

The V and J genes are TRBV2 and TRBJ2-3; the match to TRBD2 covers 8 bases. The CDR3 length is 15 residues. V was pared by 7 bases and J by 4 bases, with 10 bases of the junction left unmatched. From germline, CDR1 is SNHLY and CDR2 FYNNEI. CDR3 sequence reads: CASKGGGSPADTQYF. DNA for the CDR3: TGTGCCAGCAAGGGCGGGGGGTCCCCCGCAGATACGCAGTATTTT.

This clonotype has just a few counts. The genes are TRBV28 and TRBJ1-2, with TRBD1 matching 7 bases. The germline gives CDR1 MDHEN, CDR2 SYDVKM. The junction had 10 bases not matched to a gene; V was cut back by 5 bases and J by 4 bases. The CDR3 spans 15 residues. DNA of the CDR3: TGTGCCAGCAGTCCAGCAGCGGCAGGGGGCTATGGCTACACCTTC. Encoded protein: CASSPAAAGGYGYTF.

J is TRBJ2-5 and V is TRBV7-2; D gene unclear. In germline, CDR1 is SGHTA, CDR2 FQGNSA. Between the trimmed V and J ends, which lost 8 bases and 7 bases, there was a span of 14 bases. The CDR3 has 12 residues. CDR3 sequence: CASSTADWTQYF. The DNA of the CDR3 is TGTGCCAGCTCAACGGCGGATTGGACCCAGTACTTC.

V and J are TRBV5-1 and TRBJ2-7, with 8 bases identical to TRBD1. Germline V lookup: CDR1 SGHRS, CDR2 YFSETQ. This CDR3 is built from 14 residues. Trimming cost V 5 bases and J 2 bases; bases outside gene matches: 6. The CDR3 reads CASSRTGIAYEQYF. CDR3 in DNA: TGCGCCAGCAGTCGGACAGGGATTGCCTACGAGCAGTACTTC.

The CDR3 here is CASSQIGTGIFNEQFF. The CDR3 region has the DNA TGTGCCAGCAGCCAAATAGGGACAGGGATTTTCAATGAGCAGTTCTTC. V usage is TRBV14 and J usage is TRBJ2-1, with 9 nucleotides matching TRBD1. V lost 2 bases, J lost 6 bases, and 8 bases stayed unmatched. From germline, CDR1 is SGHDN and CDR2 FVKESK. The CDR3 sequence is 16 residues long.

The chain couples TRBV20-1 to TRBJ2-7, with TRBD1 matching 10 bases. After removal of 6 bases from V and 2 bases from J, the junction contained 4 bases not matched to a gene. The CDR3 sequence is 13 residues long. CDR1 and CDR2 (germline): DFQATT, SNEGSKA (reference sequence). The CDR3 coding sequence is TGCAGTGCAAAGACAGGGGGCCCCTACGAGCAGTACTTC. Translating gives CSAKTGGPYEQYF.

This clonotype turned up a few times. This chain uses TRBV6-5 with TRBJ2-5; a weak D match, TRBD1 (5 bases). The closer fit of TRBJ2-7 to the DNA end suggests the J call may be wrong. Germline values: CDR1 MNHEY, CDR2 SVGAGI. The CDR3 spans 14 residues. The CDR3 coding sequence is TGTGCCAGCAGTCCAGGGTACGCATCCTACGAGCAGTACTTC. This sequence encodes CASSPGYASYEQYF.

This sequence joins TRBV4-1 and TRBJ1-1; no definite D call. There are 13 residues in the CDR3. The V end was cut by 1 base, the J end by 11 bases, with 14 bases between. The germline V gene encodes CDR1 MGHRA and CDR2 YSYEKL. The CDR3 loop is CASSQGSWARAFF. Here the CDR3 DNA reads TGCGCCAGCAGCCAAGGAAGTTGGGCCCGGGCTTTCTTT.

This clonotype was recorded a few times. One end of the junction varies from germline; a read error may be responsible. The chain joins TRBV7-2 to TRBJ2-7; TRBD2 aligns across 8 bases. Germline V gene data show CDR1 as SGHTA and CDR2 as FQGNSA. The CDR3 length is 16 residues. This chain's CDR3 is CVSSLVGSGAIYEQYF. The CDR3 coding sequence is TGTGTCAGCAGCTTAGTTGGTAGCGGGGCGATCTACGAGCAGTACTTC.